Each of the 27 T cell receptor beta chains below was sequenced from the same sample in a study of T cell changes during pregnancy in multiple sclerosis. Sequencing used immunoSEQ multiplex PCR; TCRdb keeps in-frame clones, though not all of them. The profile shows some 60,000 clones, around 90% of them singletons. Material: CD4+ T cells from peripheral blood mononuclear cells, obtained in the first trimester of pregnancy. These receptor sequences come from a female donor with multiple sclerosis, enrolled in a pregnancy study.

Only a few counts were recorded for this clone. The V call is TRBV18, the J call TRBJ1-2; a weak D match, TRBD1 (6 bases). Trimming cost V 0 bases and J 4 bases, with 12 bases left between them. The CDR3 totals 15 residues. The germline CDR1 and CDR2 sequences are KGHSH and LQKENI. The CDR3: CASSPPLQGPYGYTF. CDR3 DNA: TGTGCCAGCTCACCACCTTTACAGGGACCCTATGGCTACACCTTC.

This clone was observed a handful of times. The J gene is TRBJ2-1, the V gene TRBV19, with D perhaps matching TRBD1 (6 bases). V was cut by 0 bases and J by 4 bases, with 16 bases left in between. The CDR3 contains 17 residues. The germline V gene encodes CDR1 LNHDA and CDR2 SQIVND (reference sequence). CDR3 nucleotides: TGTGCCAGTAGTATAGAGGCGACAGGTGTTGGGTACAATGAGCAGTTCTTC. Translated, it gives CASSIEATGVGYNEQFF.

V and J are TRBV11-2 and TRBJ2-1; possibly TRBD2 for D (5 bases). From germline, CDR1 is SGHAT and CDR2 FQNNGV. Between the trimmed V and J ends, which lost 4 bases and 0 bases, there was a span of 10 bases. The CDR3 length is 15 residues. The CDR3 loop reads CASSSPGISYNEQFF. The CDR3, as DNA: TGTGCCAGCAGCTCCCCGGGAATCTCCTACAATGAGCAGTTCTTC.

The chain couples TRBV19 to TRBJ2-5; 9 bases match TRBD1. The CDR3 consists of 13 residues. After removal of 6 bases from V and 4 bases from J, the junction contained 3 bases not matched to a gene. Germline V gene data show CDR1 as LNHDA and CDR2 as SQIVND (reference sequence). CDR3 residues: CASRQGARETQYF. In DNA form, the CDR3 reads TGTGCCAGTAGACAGGGGGCCCGAGAGACCCAGTACTTC.

The chain combines TRBV27 with TRBJ2-1; 12 bases fit TRBD2. The V segment lost 7 bases and the J segment 0 bases; nucleotides outside the gene matches: 4. This CDR3 comprises 16 residues. Germline lookup yields CDR1 MNHEY and CDR2 SMNVEV (reference sequence). CDR3 nucleotide sequence: TGTGCCAGCAAGACTAGCGGGGGTGTCTCCTACAATGAGCAGTTCTTC. It yields the protein CASKTSGGVSYNEQFF.

This chain links TRBV7-3 with TRBJ2-2; 8 bases are a match to TRBD1. Trimming at V came to 5 bases and at J to 4 bases, leaving 9 bases not matched to a gene. The CDR3 totals 16 residues. Germline CDR1 reads SGHTA; CDR2 reads FQGTGA. The CDR3 loop reads CASSATRTGLTGELFF. DNA of the CDR3: TGTGCCAGCAGCGCCACCCGGACAGGGCTCACCGGGGAGCTGTTTTTT.

The chain uses TRBV6-6 and TRBJ2-2; D is possibly TRBD1 (7 bases). V shed 6 bases and J shed 4 bases, with 15 bases lying between them. This CDR3 has 15 residues. Germline V gene data show CDR1 as MNHNY and CDR2 as SVGAGI (reference sequence). The CDR3 nucleotides read TGTGCCAGCAGCTCAAGACAGGGACTCACCGGGGAGCTGTTTTTT. This encodes CASSSRQGLTGELFF.

This clone was counted a single time. The chain carries TRBV7-2 and TRBJ2-1; D may be TRBD2 (5 bases). With 0 bases removed from V and 7 bases from J, the gap between germline ends came to 7 bases. The CDR3 runs 13 residues. Germline V gene data show CDR1 as SGHTA and CDR2 as FQGNSA. The CDR3: CASSLARGNEQFF. Written as DNA, the CDR3 is TGTGCCAGCAGCTTAGCTCGGGGTAATGAGCAGTTCTTC.

This clone was counted between two and nine times. This chain uses TRBV5-1 with TRBJ1-6; 10 positions match TRBD1. The CDR3 is 21 residues long. Germline loops: CDR1 SGHRS, CDR2 YFSETQ. Trimming at V came to 3 bases and at J to 0 bases, leaving 15 bases not matched to a gene. For the CDR3, the DNA is TGCGCCAGCAGCTGGGGCCGGGACAGGGGAGCTACCAGCTCCTATAATTCACCCCTCCACTTT. Protein sequence: CASSWGRDRGATSSYNSPLHF.

V usage is TRBV7-2 and J usage is TRBJ1-1; a possible D gene is TRBD1 (6 bases). Germline CDR1 and CDR2: SGHTA and FQGNSA. V was pared by 4 bases and J by 4 bases, with 13 bases between. This CDR3 is built from 14 residues. The CDR3 sequence is CASSYIRGGTEAFF. The CDR3 DNA is TGTGCCAGCAGCTATATCAGGGGCGGCACTGAAGCTTTCTTT.

The V and J genes are TRBV19 and TRBJ1-4; 8 positions agree with TRBD1. V lost 5 bases, J lost 3 bases, and 8 bases stayed unmatched. The CDR3 contains 16 residues. Per germline, CDR1 LNHDA and CDR2 SQIVND (reference sequence). CDR3 in amino acids: CASSQSGQAANEKLFF. CDR3 sequence (DNA): TGTGCCAGTAGTCAATCGGGACAGGCGGCTAATGAAAAACTGTTTTTT.

The chain has TRBV20-1 and TRBJ2-7; the match to TRBD2 covers 8 bases. This CDR3 has 8 amino acids. Per germline, CDR1 DFQATT and CDR2 SNEGSKA (reference sequence). The CDR3 region has the DNA TGCACTGCGGGAGGGCAGTACTTC. This sequence encodes CTAGGQYF.

V and J are TRBV4-3 and TRBJ2-7, with a possible D match to TRBD1 (6 bases). The V end lost 0 bases, the J end lost 2 bases, and 11 bases lay between the germline ends. The V gene's germline CDR1 is LGHNA and CDR2 YSLEER. The CDR3 is 15 residues long. The CDR3 DNA reads TGCGCCAGCAGCCAAGACCGGGACAAAGCCTACGAGCAGTACTTC. It encodes CASSQDRDKAYEQYF.

The rearrangement uses TRBV9 and TRBJ2-2; the D is unclear. The V gene's germline CDR1 is SGDLS and CDR2 YYNGEE. V dropped 0 bases and J dropped 4 bases, with 7 bases sitting between them. The CDR3 length is 14 residues. CDR3 bases: TGTGCCAGCAGCGTAGATATCTTCACCGGGGAGCTGTTTTTT. Protein sequence: CASSVDIFTGELFF.

This chain joins TRBV12-5 and TRBJ1-6; TRBD1 is a possible D gene (6 bases). Trimming took 6 bases from V and 6 from J, leaving 15 bases between them. Germline CDR1 LGHNT, CDR2 FRNRAP. The CDR3 is 15 residues long. The CDR3 protein is CASGRAGAPNSPLHF. CDR3 DNA: TGTGCTAGTGGCCGGGCGGGGGCCCCTAATTCACCCCTCCACTTT.

The V call is TRBV27, the J call TRBJ1-6; D unresolved. V was trimmed by 2 bases and J by 7 bases, leaving 15 bases between them. The CDR3 extends over 16 amino acids. In germline, CDR1 is MNHEY, CDR2 SMNVEV (reference sequence). The CDR3 coding sequence is TGTGCCAGCAGTTTAACGCGGATGGCCAAAAATTCACCCCTCCACTTT. Its protein product is CASSLTRMAKNSPLHF.

The chain carries TRBV7-9 and TRBJ1-1, with D possibly TRBD1 on 6 matching bases. The CDR3 has 15 amino acids. In germline, CDR1 is SEHNR, CDR2 FQNEAQ (reference sequence). V lost 3 bases and J 4 bases, leaving 15 bases between the germline ends. CDR3 DNA: TGTGCCAGCAGCTTTAAGGGGGTTTGGGGCACTGAAGCTTTCTTT. It codes for CASSFKGVWGTEAFF.

V usage is TRBV6-6 and J usage is TRBJ2-3, with TRBD2 matching over 8 bases. Per the germline V gene, CDR1 is MNHNY and CDR2 is SVGAGI (reference sequence). The CDR3 loop spans 16 amino acids. The J segment lost 1 base and the V segment lost 0 bases, leaving 3 bases of the junction unmatched. The CDR3 here is CASSYSGAGGTDTQYF. The CDR3 DNA follows: TGTGCCAGCAGTTACTCGGGAGCGGGGGGCACAGATACGCAGTATTTT.

This chain uses TRBV2 with TRBJ1-3; the match to TRBD1 covers 10 bases. Germline V gene data show CDR1 as SNHLY and CDR2 as FYNNEI. This CDR3 is built from 17 residues. The trim removed 7 bases at V and 0 bases at J, leaving 9 bases unmatched. In DNA form, the CDR3 reads TGTGCCAGCACAGGGACAGGGGCCCACTACTCTGGAAACACCATATATTTT. It yields the protein CASTGTGAHYSGNTIYF.

V gene TRBV28 combines with J gene TRBJ1-5; D remains unclear. The CDR3 sequence is 17 residues long. The V gene's germline CDR1 is MDHEN and CDR2 SYDVKM. V was cut by 4 bases and J by 6 bases, with 22 bases left in between. In DNA, the CDR3 is TGTGCCAGCAGTTCGGGGTGGGAGTTAACGTCAGGTCAGCCCCAGCATTTT. Protein sequence: CASSSGWELTSGQPQHF.

The genes are TRBV7-8 and TRBJ2-7; TRBD1 is a possible D gene (6 bases). Germline CDR1 is SGHVS and CDR2 is FQNEAQ. This CDR3 contains 16 residues. Between the trimmed V and J ends, which lost 5 bases and 1 base, there was a span of 18 bases. CDR3 sequence: CASSPRRGQMSYEQYF. CDR3 coding DNA: TGTGCCAGCAGCCCTAGGAGAGGACAGATGTCCTACGAGCAGTACTTC.

The chain recombines TRBV4-3 with TRBJ1-6; D unclear. The CDR3 extends over 15 amino acids. The germline V gene has CDR1 LGHNA and CDR2 YSLEER. V lost 0 bases and J 8 bases, leaving 11 bases between the germline ends. CDR3 region: CASSQERVPDSPLHF. The CDR3 coding sequence is TGCGCCAGCAGCCAAGAGCGGGTTCCAGATTCACCCCTCCACTTT.

The chain employs TRBV19 and TRBJ1-3; the D gene is possibly TRBD1 (6 bases). Germline loops: CDR1 LNHDA, CDR2 SQIVND (reference sequence). The CDR3 contains 15 residues. V was shortened by 5 bases and J by 2 bases, with 13 bases between the two germline ends. The CDR3 DNA follows: TGTGCCAGTAGTTGGAACAGGGAAACTGGAAACACCATATATTTT. Translated, it gives CASSWNRETGNTIYF.

This chain joins TRBV15 and TRBJ1-1, with 9 nucleotides matching TRBD1. CDR1 is LNHNV, CDR2 YYDKDF, per germline (reference sequence). The CDR3 is made up of 16 amino acids. V was clipped by 0 bases and J by 4 bases; unmatched bases: 6. In nucleotides, the CDR3 is TGTGCCACCAGCAGAGACACAGGGGGCTTTGGCACTGAAGCTTTCTTT. Its translation: CATSRDTGGFGTEAFF.

The chain recombines TRBV11-2 with TRBJ2-5; TRBD2 matches 7 bases. V lost 2 bases, J lost 5 bases, and 5 bases stayed unmatched. CDR1 is SGHAT and CDR2 is FQNNGV in the germline V gene. The CDR3 has 14 amino acids. For the CDR3, the DNA is TGTGCCAGCAGCTTACGGTCAGCGGGGGAGACCCAGTACTTC. Translated, it gives CASSLRSAGETQYF.

The V and J genes are TRBV10-3 and TRBJ2-3, with 8 positions matching TRBD2. This CDR3 has 15 amino acids. With V trimmed by 0 bases and J by 9 bases, 8 bases remained unmatched. In germline, CDR1 is ENHRY, CDR2 SYGVKD. CDR3 coding DNA: TGTGCCATCAGTGAGTCCCGGGGGGGCGGGGAAACGCAGTATTTT. It yields the protein CAISESRGGGETQYF.

The V call is TRBV4-3, the J call TRBJ1-3, with D hard to call. The germline gives CDR1 LGHNA, CDR2 YSLEER. Trimming left V 0 bases short and J 2 bases short, with 8 bases between. The CDR3 sequence is 15 residues long. The CDR3 bases are TGCGCCAGCAGCCAAGATTTTTCGGCTGGAAACACCATATATTTT. This codes for CASSQDFSAGNTIYF.